This T cell receptor beta chain was recorded in a study of cytomegalovirus exposure and HLA in healthy donors. Germline-derived CDR1 and CDR2 are MGHRA and YSYEKL. The CDR3 runs to 16 residues. V lost 0 bases and J lost 8; bases outside the gene matches: 12. Study observations and caveats: Being indistinguishable, some V segments were excluded, TRBV6-2 and TRBV6-3 among them.

PCR primers comprised 60 Vbeta and 13 Jbeta primers. TCRdb's copy holds only in-frame clones and misses some; the assay was immunoSEQ multiplex PCR. The sample lists 110,000 to 150,000 clones; 65% to 80% were seen once. Of note for this clone: As yet, its antigen is unknown.

This sequence was found in a man younger than 45 in good health and CMV-seronegative. V is TRBV4-1 and J is TRBJ1-2; TRBD1 matches at 7 bases. What was sequenced was PBMCs. CDR3 nucleotide sequence: TGCGCCAGCAGCCAAGATGTTGGAGACAGGGTTCGAGGCTACACCTTC. Its translation is CASSQDVGDRVRGYTF.